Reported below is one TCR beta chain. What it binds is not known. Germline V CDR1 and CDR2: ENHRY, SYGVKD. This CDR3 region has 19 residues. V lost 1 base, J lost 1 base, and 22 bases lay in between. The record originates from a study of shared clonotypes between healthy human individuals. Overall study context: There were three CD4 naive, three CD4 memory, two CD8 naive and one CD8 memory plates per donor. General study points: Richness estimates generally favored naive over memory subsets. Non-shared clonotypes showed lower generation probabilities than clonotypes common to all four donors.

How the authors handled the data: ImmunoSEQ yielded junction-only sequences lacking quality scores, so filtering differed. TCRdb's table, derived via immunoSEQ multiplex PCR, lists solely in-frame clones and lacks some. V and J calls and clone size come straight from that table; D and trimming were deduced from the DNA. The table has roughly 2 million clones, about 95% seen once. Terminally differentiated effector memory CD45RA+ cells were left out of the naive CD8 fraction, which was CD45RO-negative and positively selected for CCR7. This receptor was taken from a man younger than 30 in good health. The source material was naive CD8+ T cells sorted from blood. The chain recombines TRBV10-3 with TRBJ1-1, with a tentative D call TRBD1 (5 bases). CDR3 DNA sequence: TGTGCCATCAGTGAGTTTCGGGTCGGGGGTGGAGGCTGGAACACTGAAGCTTTCTTT. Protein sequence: CAISEFRVGGGGWNTEAFF.